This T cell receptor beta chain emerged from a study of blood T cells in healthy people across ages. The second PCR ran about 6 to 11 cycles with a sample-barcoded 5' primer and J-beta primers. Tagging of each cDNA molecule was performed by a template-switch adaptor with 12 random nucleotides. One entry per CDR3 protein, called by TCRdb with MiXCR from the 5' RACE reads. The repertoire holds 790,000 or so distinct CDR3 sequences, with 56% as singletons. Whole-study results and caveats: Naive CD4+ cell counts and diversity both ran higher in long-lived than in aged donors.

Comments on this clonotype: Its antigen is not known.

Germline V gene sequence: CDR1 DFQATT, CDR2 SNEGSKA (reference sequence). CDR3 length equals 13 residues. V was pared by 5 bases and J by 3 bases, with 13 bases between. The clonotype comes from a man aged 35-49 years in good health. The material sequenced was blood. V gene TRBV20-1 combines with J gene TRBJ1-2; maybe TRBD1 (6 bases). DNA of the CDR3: TGCAGTGCTGTTACCGGACAGCACTATGGCTACACCTTC. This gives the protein CSAVTGQHYGYTF.